This TCR beta chain was recovered during a study of cytomegalovirus exposure and HLA in healthy donors. Study-level background: Approximately 81% of 300 to 450 genotyped donors fell in the Caucasian-associated ancestry cluster.

Per the germline V gene, CDR1 is MDHEN and CDR2 is SYDVKM. After removal of 2 bases from V and 7 bases from J, the junction contained 7 bases not matched to a gene. The length of the CDR3 is 15 residues. General observations from the study: HLA-A and HLA-B allele assignments for most subjects were reportedly predicted accurately using TCR beta sequences.

Worth noting for this clone: Its antigen is not identified.

With 60 Vbeta and 13 Jbeta primers, the PCR was carried out. In the study's own analysis: Among the unique TCR beta chains that a later analysis counted, about 85 million in all, 10 million to 11 million were shared. Measured with immunoSEQ multiplex PCR; TCRdb has only the in-frame clones, and not every one. Clone size and the V and J calls come from that table; the DNA yielded D and trimming. The repertoire has 83,000 or so clones, roughly 80% of them found once; the top ten carry over 9%. As for the donors, each was a healthy bone marrow donor. The sequence was obtained from a man aged 30 to 45 in good health and CMV-seropositive. Sequenced sample: PBMCs. The chain has TRBV28 and TRBJ1-2; 10 nucleotides agree with TRBD1. The CDR3: CASSLGQGELFGYTF. As DNA, the CDR3 is TGTGCCAGCAGTTTAGGACAGGGGGAACTGTTTGGCTACACCTTC.